This record covers a single TCR beta chain. The target antigen is unknown. The genomic DNA of each subset was split evenly across several immunoSEQ plates. Profiling relied on immunoSEQ multiplex PCR, and the TCRdb table lists in-frame clones only, not all of them. The sample carries 2 million to 2.5 million clones, more than 90% recorded once. The data are from a study of shared clonotypes between healthy human individuals. Findings of the study overall: When naive CD4 clonotypes were compared across a few donors, 4% to 5.5% were shared. Relative to memory subsets, naive subsets generally showed larger estimated richness.

The CDR3 covers 15 residues. CDR1 SNHLY and CDR2 FYNNEI come from the germline V gene. V dropped 5 bases and J dropped 2 bases, with 15 bases sitting between them. Recent acute infections and vaccinations were absent in the healthy HIV-negative adult donors. This chain joins TRBV2 and TRBJ2-5; D may match TRBD1 or TRBD2 (5 bases each). What was sequenced was naive CD4+ T cells sorted from blood. Subset reported: CD45RA+ positively selected. The receptor was isolated from a man between 18 and 29 years old in good health. The chain's CDR3 is CASSLKGRLQETQYF. The CDR3 bases are TGTGCCAGCAGTCTTAAGGGACGTCTACAAGAGACCCAGTACTTC.